Listed below are T cell receptor beta chains from one sample, sequenced in a study of cytomegalovirus exposure and HLA in healthy donors. Method: immunoSEQ multiplex PCR; TCRdb's copy keeps in-frame clones and lacks some. The sample lists some 130,000 clones, roughly 83% occurring once. The specimen was PBMCs. Receptors were obtained from a man between 40 and 49 years old in good health and CMV-seronegative. The CDR3 runs from the conserved cysteine through the conserved F or W. A D gene is named only where the DNA matches it firmly. A clone size is listed for some rows: how often the clone was seen (once, few, many), or a class if it is expanded.

J gene: TRBJ2-5
V gene: TRBV4-3
clone size: NA
D gene: NA
CDR3 DNA: TGCGCCAGCAGCCAAGATCTGGGAGGGGGGATTCAAGAGACCCAGTACTTC
CDR3 protein: CASSQDLGGGIQETQYF

J gene: TRBJ1-1
V gene: TRBV28
clone size: NA
D gene: NA
CDR3 DNA: TGTGCCAGCAGTCTCCCTCAGACAGGAAGTACCACTGAAGCTTTCTTT
CDR3 protein: CASSLPQTGSTTEAFF

J gene: TRBJ1-4
V gene: TRBV7-9
clone size: NA
D gene: NA
CDR3 DNA: TGTGCCAGCAGCTTTAGAGGAGCTAATGAAAAACTGTTTTTT
CDR3 protein: CASSFRGANEKLFF

J gene: TRBJ2-7
V gene: TRBV9
clone size: NA
D gene: TRBD1
CDR3 DNA: TGTGCCAGCAGCGACGACCGGGACAGAGGCTCCTACGAGCAGTACTTC
CDR3 protein: CASSDDRDRGSYEQYF

J gene: TRBJ1-6
V gene: TRBV25-1
clone size: NA
D gene: TRBD1
CDR3 DNA: TGTGCCAGCAGTGATCCGGGACAGGGGATTAATTCACCCCTCCACTTT
CDR3 protein: CASSDPGQGINSPLHF

J gene: TRBJ2-3
V gene: TRBV2
clone size: NA
D gene: TRBD2
CDR3 DNA: TGTGCCAGCAGTGAAGGGCTAGCGGGAGGAGGAGATACGCAGTATTTT
CDR3 protein: CASSEGLAGGGDTQYF

J gene: TRBJ2-1
V gene: TRBV7-9
clone size: NA
D gene: TRBD2
CDR3 DNA: TGTGCCAGCAGCCCACTAGCGGGGGGGCATGGTGAGCAGTTCTTC
CDR3 protein: CASSPLAGGHGEQFF

J gene: TRBJ2-3
V gene: TRBV7-2
clone size: few
D gene: TRBD1
CDR3 DNA: TGTGCCAGCAGCTTATCGGGACAGGGTACAGATACGCAGTATTTT
CDR3 protein: CASSLSGQGTDTQYF

J gene: TRBJ1-1
V gene: TRBV13
clone size: NA
D gene: NA
CDR3 DNA: TGTGCCAGCAGCGACATAGAGAACACTGAAGCTTTCTTT
CDR3 protein: CASSDIENTEAFF

J gene: TRBJ2-3
V gene: TRBV28
clone size: NA
D gene: TRBD2
CDR3 DNA: TGTGCCAGCAGCACTCGGACTAGCGGGGGGATAGATACGCAGTATTTT
CDR3 protein: CASSTRTSGGIDTQYF

J gene: TRBJ1-2
V gene: TRBV11-3
clone size: NA
D gene: NA
CDR3 DNA: TGTGCCAGCAGCTTTTTAAGGGAGAACTATGGCTACACCTTC
CDR3 protein: CASSFLRENYGYTF

J gene: TRBJ2-1
V gene: TRBV9
clone size: few
D gene: TRBD2
CDR3 DNA: TGTGCCAGCAGTGTAACCCCGACCGGGACTACCAATGAGCAGTTCTTC
CDR3 protein: CASSVTPTGTTNEQFF

J gene: TRBJ1-5
V gene: TRBV29-1
clone size: NA
D gene: NA
CDR3 DNA: TGCAGCGTTGGAGGCGGAGTCAATCAGCCCCAGCATTTT
CDR3 protein: CSVGGGVNQPQHF

J gene: TRBJ1-2
V gene: TRBV5-4
clone size: NA
D gene: NA
CDR3 DNA: TGTGCCAGCAGCTTTGACAGGAACTATGGCTACACCTTC
CDR3 protein: CASSFDRNYGYTF

J gene: TRBJ2-2
V gene: TRBV7-3
clone size: once
D gene: TRBD1
CDR3 DNA: TGTGCCAGCAGCTTCTCCGGGACAGGGTTCACCGGGGAGCTGTTTTTT
CDR3 protein: CASSFSGTGFTGELFF

J gene: TRBJ1-2
V gene: TRBV27
clone size: NA
D gene: NA
CDR3 DNA: TGTGCCAGCAGTTTTCGGGGGGGCTATGGCTACACCTTC
CDR3 protein: CASSFRGGYGYTF

J gene: TRBJ2-3
V gene: TRBV2
clone size: NA
D gene: TRBD1
CDR3 DNA: TGTGCCAGCAGTGAAGCACTGGGACAGGGGGGTCCAGATACGCAGTATTTT
CDR3 protein: CASSEALGQGGPDTQYF

J gene: TRBJ2-5
V gene: TRBV19
clone size: NA
D gene: TRBD1
CDR3 DNA: TGTGCCAGTAGTCCCGGGACAGGGGGCAAGGGTGGAGAGACCCAGTACTTC
CDR3 protein: CASSPGTGGKGGETQYF

J gene: TRBJ1-5
V gene: TRBV27
clone size: NA
D gene: TRBD1
CDR3 DNA: TGTGCCAGCAGTATGGGCAGGGGGCAACAGCCCCAGCATTTT
CDR3 protein: CASSMGRGQQPQHF

J gene: TRBJ1-1
V gene: TRBV25-1
clone size: NA
D gene: NA
CDR3 DNA: TGTGCCAGCAGTGCCCCCCGCGGGCGTTTAGCTGAAGCTTTCTTT
CDR3 protein: CASSAPRGRLAEAFF

J gene: TRBJ2-5
V gene: TRBV19
clone size: once
D gene: TRBD2
CDR3 DNA: TGTGCCAGCGGGGGGGCTCAGGAGACCCAGTACTTC
CDR3 protein: CASGGAQETQYF

J gene: TRBJ2-3
V gene: TRBV4-1
clone size: NA
D gene: TRBD2
CDR3 DNA: TGCGCCAGCAGACGTAGCGGGGGCCCCTCAGATACGCAGTATTTT
CDR3 protein: CASRRSGGPSDTQYF